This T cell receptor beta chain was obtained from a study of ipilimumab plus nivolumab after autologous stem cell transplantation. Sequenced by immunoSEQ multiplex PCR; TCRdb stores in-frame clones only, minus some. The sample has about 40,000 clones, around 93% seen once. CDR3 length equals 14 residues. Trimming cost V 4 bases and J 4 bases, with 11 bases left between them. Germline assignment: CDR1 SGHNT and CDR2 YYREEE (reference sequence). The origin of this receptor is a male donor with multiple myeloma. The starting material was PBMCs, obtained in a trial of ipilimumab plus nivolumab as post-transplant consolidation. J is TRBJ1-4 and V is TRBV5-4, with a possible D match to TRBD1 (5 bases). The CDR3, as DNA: TGTGCCAGCAGCCTCGACAGCTTTAATGAAAAACTGTTTTTT. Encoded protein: CASSLDSFNEKLFF. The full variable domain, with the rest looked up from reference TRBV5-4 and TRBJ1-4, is ETGVTQSPTHLIKTRGQQVTLRCSSQSGHNTVSWYQQALGQGPQFIFQYYREEENGRGNFPPRFSGLQFPNYSSELNVNALELDDSALYLCASSLDSFNEKLFFGSGTQLSVL.